The entry that follows covers one T cell receptor (beta chain) sequence. This sample was taken from a study of cytomegalovirus exposure and HLA in healthy donors. V lost 4 bases to trimming and J lost 9 bases; unmatched junction nucleotides: 7. CDR1 and CDR2 (germline): MDHEN, SYDVKM. The CDR3 spans 13 residues. The PCR had 60 Vbeta and 13 Jbeta primers. This table comes from immunoSEQ multiplex PCR, and its TCRdb copy is limited to in-frame clones, with some not included. The table has roughly 150,000 clones, just under 75% seen once. The sequencing sample was made of PBMCs. The sequence derives from a woman aged 18-29 years in good health and CMV-seronegative. The chain carries TRBV28 and TRBJ2-7, with 9 bases matching TRBD1. This CDR3 is CASSWGQGERQYF. In nucleotides, the CDR3 is TGTGCCAGCAGTTGGGGACAGGGCGAAAGGCAGTACTTC.